This entry lists 21 T cell receptor beta chains sequenced from one sample in a study of T cells after yellow fever vaccination. MiXCR was run by TCRdb on the 5' RACE reads, yielding one entry per CDR3 protein. Counted here are about 310,000 distinct CDR3 sequences, around 4% occurring once; the ten biggest clones make up around 22%. The sample in question was PBMCs, obtained on the day of the yellow fever booster vaccination. These receptors originate from a man younger than 30 who received the YFV17D yellow fever vaccine.

This clonotype was observed at least ten times. J is TRBJ2-6 and V is TRBV7-2, with 7 positions matching TRBD2. This CDR3 region has 16 residues. The ends lost 2 bases at V and 3 bases at J; junction bases unmatched: 4. Looked up from germline, CDR1 is SGHTA and CDR2 is FQGNSA. CDR3: CASSLWGGHGANVLTF. DNA of the CDR3: TGTGCCAGCAGCTTATGGGGAGGGCATGGGGCCAACGTCCTGACTTTC.

This clonotype was recorded a few times. V is TRBV20-1 and J is TRBJ2-3; TRBD1 matches at 9 bases. Germline assignment: CDR1 DFQATT and CDR2 SNEGSKA (reference sequence). This CDR3 region has 15 residues. Germline trimming cut 4 bases from V and 5 bases from J; bases unmatched to any gene: 10. Here the CDR3 reads CSANVQDRGGDTQYF. In nucleotides, the CDR3 is TGCAGTGCTAACGTACAGGACAGGGGTGGAGATACGCAGTATTTT.

This clonotype was seen at least ten times. The chain carries TRBV11-2 and TRBJ2-2, with a tentative D call TRBD2 (6 bases). The CDR3 is made up of 17 amino acids. Between the trimmed V and J ends, which lost 4 bases and 4 bases, there was a span of 19 bases. From germline, CDR1 is SGHAT and CDR2 FQNNGV. CDR3 in DNA: TGTGCCAGCAGCTACCCGCGCGGTAGCGGCCGCACCGGGGAGCTGTTTTTT. Translation gives CASSYPRGSGRTGELFF. The full variable domain, in which reference TRBV11-2 and TRBJ2-2 provide the parts outside the CDR3, is EAGVAQSPRYKIIEKRQSVAFWCNPISGHATLYWYQQILGQGPKLLIQFQNNGVVDDSQLPKDRFSAERLKGVDSTLKIQPAKLEDSAVYLCASSYPRGSGRTGELFFGEGSRLTVL.

The sample holds many counts of this clonotype. The rearrangement uses TRBV29-1 and TRBJ2-1; D might be TRBD1 (5 bases). V was trimmed by 7 bases and J by 5 bases, leaving 6 bases between them. This CDR3 is built from 10 residues. CDR1 is SQVTM and CDR2 is ANQGSEA in the germline V gene. CDR3: CSATDNEQFF. CDR3 bases: TGCAGCGCGACAGACAATGAGCAGTTCTTC.

This clonotype appeared a few times. This sequence joins TRBV6-5 and TRBJ2-1, with D maybe TRBD1 (5 bases). In germline, CDR1 is MNHEY, CDR2 SVGAGI. Deletions cut 2 bases from V and 9 bases from J, with 11 bases between. The CDR3 is made up of 13 amino acids. The CDR3 reads CASSYVGDGEQFF. In nucleotides, the CDR3 is TGTGCCAGCAGTTACGTAGGGGATGGTGAGCAGTTCTTC.

This clonotype was recorded many times. The chain couples TRBV7-9 to TRBJ2-3; D uncertain. The germline V and J ends were trimmed by 5 bases and 3 bases, with 9 bases remaining between them. Per germline, CDR1 SEHNR and CDR2 FQNEAQ (reference sequence). The CDR3 totals 13 residues. The CDR3 loop reads CASSVAPTDTQYF. CDR3 sequence (DNA): TGTGCCAGCAGCGTCGCCCCAACAGATACGCAGTATTTT.

This clonotype was observed many times. The chain combines TRBV14 with TRBJ2-5; D not resolved. Trimming removed 0 bases at V and 5 bases at J, with 7 bases between. This CDR3 spans 13 amino acids. Per the germline V gene, CDR1 is SGHDN and CDR2 is FVKESK. CDR3 amino acids: CASSQELGETQYF. CDR3 nucleotides: TGTGCCAGCAGCCAAGAATTGGGGGAGACCCAGTACTTC.

This clonotype was counted at least ten times. The chain employs TRBV7-9 and TRBJ2-7; the D is unclear. CDR3 length: 14 amino acids. Trimming took 5 bases from V and 4 from J, leaving 15 bases between them. Per germline, CDR1 SEHNR and CDR2 FQNEAQ (reference sequence). CDR3 DNA: TGTGCCAGCAGCACCCCCCTGATCCCTTACGAGCAGTACGTC. Encoded protein: CASSTPLIPYEQYV.

Only a few counts were recorded for this clonotype. The CDR3, as DNA: TGTGCCAGCAGCTACACAGGGACTAATCAGCCCCAGCATTTT. The encoded protein is CASSYTGTNQPQHF. This chain links TRBV7-2 with TRBJ1-5; TRBD1 might be the D (6 bases). The ends were cut back, 4 bases at V and 4 bases at J, with 11 bases in the middle. The CDR3 has 14 residues. The germline gives CDR1 SGHTA, CDR2 FQGNSA.

This clonotype showed up many times. This chain uses TRBV11-2 with TRBJ2-7, with no clear D. This CDR3 region has 15 residues. Germline V gene lookup returns CDR1 SGHAT and CDR2 FQNNGV. Between the trimmed V and J ends, which lost 4 bases and 4 bases, there was a span of 17 bases. As DNA, the CDR3 is TGTGCCAGCAGCTCTACGCGGAATGTTGATTACGAGCAGTACTTC. It codes for CASSSTRNVDYEQYF.

The table lists this clonotype with a few counts. The CDR3 loop reads CASSERGRLSSYNEQFF. DNA of the CDR3: TGTGCCAGCAGTGAAAGGGGCAGATTAAGCTCCTACAATGAGCAGTTCTTC. The gene calls are TRBV6-1 and TRBJ2-1, with a weak D call TRBD1 (5 bases). Trimming took 2 bases from V and 0 from J, leaving 14 bases between them. This CDR3 has 17 amino acids. Germline values: CDR1 MNHNS, CDR2 SASEGT.

This clonotype has ten or more counts. This chain joins TRBV5-6 and TRBJ1-1; 7 bases are shared with TRBD1. V lost 1 base, J lost 0 bases, and 6 bases stayed unmatched. Germline V lookup: CDR1 SGHDT, CDR2 YYEEEE. The CDR3 is made up of 16 amino acids. CDR3 nucleotides: TGTGCCAGCAGCTTGTGGGTCAGGGGGTTGAACACTGAAGCTTTCTTT. Translating gives CASSLWVRGLNTEAFF.

The table lists this clonotype with a few counts. This chain uses TRBV10-3 with TRBJ1-1; unclear D gene. CDR1 is ENHRY, CDR2 SYGVKD, per germline. The CDR3 is 13 amino acids. V was trimmed by 6 bases and J by 1 base, leaving 9 bases between them. DNA for the CDR3: TGTGCCATCAGGATAACGGGGAACACTGAAGCTTTCTTT. This sequence encodes CAIRITGNTEAFF.

V gene TRBV5-1 combines with J gene TRBJ1-4; D possibly corresponds to TRBD1 (6 bases). Germline CDR1 reads SGHRS; CDR2 reads YFSETQ. This CDR3 spans 16 amino acids. V lost 0 bases and J 15 bases, leaving 24 bases between the germline ends. The CDR3 region is CASSLEGGRTAVAVFF. CDR3 coding DNA: TGCGCCAGCAGCTTGGAGGGGGGACGGACTGCAGTGGCGGTGTTTTTT.

Ten or more counts support this clonotype. The chain combines TRBV7-3 with TRBJ2-3, with D possibly matching TRBD1 (5 bases). CDR1 is SGHTA and CDR2 is FQGTGA in the germline V gene. V lost 5 bases and J lost 8, with 14 bases in between. The CDR3 is made up of 13 amino acids. CDR3 loop: CASSPTPGATQYF. The CDR3 nucleotides are TGTGCCAGCAGCCCTACCCCTGGGGCTACGCAGTATTTT.

In its sample, this clonotype was seen many times. J is TRBJ2-7 and V is TRBV20-1; TRBD2 might be the D (6 bases). The germline gives CDR1 DFQATT, CDR2 SNEGSKA (reference sequence). With 5 bases removed from V and 2 bases from J, the gap between germline ends came to 10 bases. CDR3 length equals 12 residues. The chain's CDR3 is CSAWDSTYEQYF. CDR3 bases: TGCAGTGCTTGGGACTCCACCTACGAGCAGTACTTC.

This chain uses TRBV2 with TRBJ1-6; D remains unclear. Trimming cost V 3 bases and J 10 bases, with 7 bases left between them. Germline-derived CDR1 and CDR2 are SNHLY and FYNNEI. The CDR3 sequence is 12 residues long. The DNA for the CDR3 is TGTGCCAGCAGTGAGGACCGATCACCCCTCCACTTT. Residues: CASSEDRSPLHF.

This clonotype appeared many times. CDR3 protein: CAISEDLGLGAGDSYEQYF. The CDR3 region has the DNA TGTGCCATCAGTGAAGATTTGGGGTTAGGGGCAGGGGACTCCTACGAGCAGTACTTC. The rearrangement links TRBV10-3 to TRBJ2-7; tentatively, D is TRBD1 (6 bases). Germline CDR1 is ENHRY and CDR2 is SYGVKD. This CDR3 region has 19 residues. The V gene lost 3 bases and the J gene lost 0 bases, with 24 bases spanning the gap.

This clonotype came up a few times. The rearrangement uses TRBV27 and TRBJ1-6; maybe TRBD1 (5 bases). V was pared by 10 bases and J by 10 bases, with 17 bases between. CDR1 is MNHEY and CDR2 is SMNVEV in the germline V gene (reference sequence). This CDR3 is 13 amino acids long. CDR3 sequence: CATRLQGSSPLHF. CDR3 DNA: TGTGCCACCCGCCTCCAGGGCAGCTCACCCCTCCACTTT.

The table lists this clonotype with many counts. V and J are TRBV4-1 and TRBJ1-2; tentatively, D is TRBD1 (5 bases). Trimming shortened V by 2 bases and J by 1 base, and 20 bases separated the two germline ends. The CDR3 runs to 18 residues. Germline V CDR1 and CDR2: MGHRA, YSYEKL. The CDR3 is CASSQLLQGSGRNYGYTF. CDR3 DNA sequence: TGCGCCAGCAGCCAACTGCTTCAGGGCTCCGGACGTAACTATGGCTACACCTTC.

There are many counts of this clonotype. The chain uses TRBV20-1 and TRBJ2-2; D might be TRBD2 (7 bases). Trimming pared 3 bases from V and 4 bases from J, leaving 12 bases between. Germline CDR1 is DFQATT and CDR2 is SNEGSKA (reference sequence). The CDR3 sequence is 14 residues long. This chain's CDR3 is CSASRGAVTGELFF. The CDR3 DNA is TGCAGTGCTAGTCGGGGGGCCGTCACCGGGGAGCTGTTTTTT.